This T cell receptor (beta chain) came from a study of immune evolution from preneoplasia to lung adenocarcinoma. Study-wide background: HLA loss of heterozygosity: about 7% AIS, about 15% MIA, around 33% ADC, none AAH. Regarding the study as a whole: Highest clonality occurred in KRAS-mutant, not EGFR-mutant or double wild-type, nodules. Later-stage lesions seemingly showed higher T cell density and diversity than normal lung.

With 1 base clipped from V and 7 bases from J, the junction kept 4 bases outside the gene matches. Germline values: CDR1 LNHNV, CDR2 YYDKDF (reference sequence). The CDR3 has 14 residues. This clone appeared a single time. Its target is not known. Using immunoSEQ multiplex PCR, the repertoire was profiled, and TCRdb retains in-frame clones only, with some absent. The data hold about 3,400 clones, with roughly 70% observed a single time. This sequence was found in a person between 55 and 80 years old with lung adenocarcinoma. The sample consisted of FFPE lung adenocarcinoma in situ tissue. This chain uses TRBV15 with TRBJ2-1; TRBD1 matches at 7 bases. For the CDR3, the DNA is TGTGCCACCAGCAGAGGAGACAGGGCGAATGAGCAGTTCTTC. This gives the protein CATSRGDRANEQFF.